This T cell receptor (beta chain) is from a study of T cells expressing NK-cell markers. Turning to the study itself: Eight donors were sequenced, of whom seven were HCMV-seropositive, while the remaining one was HCMV-seronegative.

CDR1 is SGHRS and CDR2 is YFSETQ in the germline V gene. The CDR3 length is 16 residues. Comment on this clonotype: Its antigen is still unknown.

Study outcomes and limitations: Whether expanded NKG2C+ T cell clones recognized HCMV stayed uncertain.

A 5'RACE template switching approach incorporating UMIs was used to make TCR beta cDNA. For each CDR3 protein, TCRdb gives one entry from its re-call of the 5' RACE reads, without DNA. Its clone listing holds some 410,000 distinct CDR3 sequences. The chain employs TRBV5-1 and TRBJ2-1. The sequenced sample was blood T cells: a sorted CD56 or NKG2C T cell subset, CD4+ or CD8+ T cells, or bulk PBMC T cells (not recorded which). This TCR came from a woman between 18 and 70 years old in good health. Here the CDR3 reads CASSSGPKQNYNEQFF.